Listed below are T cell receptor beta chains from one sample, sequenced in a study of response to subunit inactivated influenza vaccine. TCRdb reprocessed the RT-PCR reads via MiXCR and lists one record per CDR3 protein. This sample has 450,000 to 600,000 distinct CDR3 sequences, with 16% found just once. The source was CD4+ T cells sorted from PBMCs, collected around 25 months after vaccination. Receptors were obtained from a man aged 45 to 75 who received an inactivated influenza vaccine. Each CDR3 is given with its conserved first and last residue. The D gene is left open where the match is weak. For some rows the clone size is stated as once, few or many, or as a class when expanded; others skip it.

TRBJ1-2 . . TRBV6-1 CASTRQPYYGYTF TGTGCCAGCACCCGACAGCCTTACTATGGCTACACCTTC
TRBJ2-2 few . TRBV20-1 CSARPQANTGELFF TGCAGTGCTAGGCCCCAGGCGAACACCGGGGAGCTGTTTTTT
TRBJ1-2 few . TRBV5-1 CASSLELGASSGYTF TGCGCCAGCAGCTTGGAATTAGGGGCCTCTTCGGGCTACACCTTC
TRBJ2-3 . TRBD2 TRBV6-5 CASSYGPSSSGRTDTQYF TGTGCCAGCAGTTACGGACCCTCTTCTAGCGGGAGAACAGATACGCAGTATTTT
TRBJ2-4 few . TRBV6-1 CASSGGTARGKNIQYF TGTGCCAGCAGTGGCGGGACAGCCCGTGGGAAAAACATTCAGTACTTC
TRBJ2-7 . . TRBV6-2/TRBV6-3 CASMGPGGLRSGQYF TGTGCCAGCATGGGGCCAGGAGGACTGAGGTCGGGGCAGTACTTC
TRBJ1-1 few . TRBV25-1 CASSKWRVGAEAFF TGTGCCAGCAGTAAGTGGAGAGTAGGGGCTGAAGCTTTCTTT
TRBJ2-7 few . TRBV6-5 CASSYASAYEQYF TGTGCCAGCAGTTACGCGTCTGCCTACGAGCAGTACTTC
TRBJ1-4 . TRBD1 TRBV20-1 CSALRDRPGGKLFF TGCAGTGCTTTACGGGACCGGCCAGGGGGAAAACTGTTTTTT
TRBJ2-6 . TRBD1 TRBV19 CATEDRGMVANVLTF TGTGCCACCGAGGACAGGGGGATGGTAGCCAACGTCCTGACTTTC
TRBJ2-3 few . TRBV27 CASRSGYTQYF TGTGCCAGCAGATCAGGGTATACGCAGTATTTT
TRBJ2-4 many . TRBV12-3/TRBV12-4 CASRSGWAAKNIQYF TGTGCCAGCAGATCAGGGTGGGCAGCCAAAAACATTCAGTACTTC